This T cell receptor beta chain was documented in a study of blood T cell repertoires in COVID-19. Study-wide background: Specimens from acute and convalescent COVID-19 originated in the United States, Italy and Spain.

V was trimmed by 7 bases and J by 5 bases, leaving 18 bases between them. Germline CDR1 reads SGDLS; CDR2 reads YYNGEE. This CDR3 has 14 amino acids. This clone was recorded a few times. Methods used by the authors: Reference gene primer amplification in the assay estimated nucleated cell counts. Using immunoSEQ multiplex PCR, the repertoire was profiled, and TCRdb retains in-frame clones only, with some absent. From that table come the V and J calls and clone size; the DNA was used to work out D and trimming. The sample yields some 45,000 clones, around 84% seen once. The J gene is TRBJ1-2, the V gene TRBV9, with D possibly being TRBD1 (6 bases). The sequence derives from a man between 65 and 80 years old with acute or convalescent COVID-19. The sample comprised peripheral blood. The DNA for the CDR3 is TGTGCCAGCGAGGGTGGGGGCGCAAGGTATGGCTACACCTTC. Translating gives CASEGGGARYGYTF. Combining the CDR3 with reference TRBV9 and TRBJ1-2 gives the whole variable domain DSGVTQTPKHLITATGQRVTLRCSPRSGDLSVYWYQQSLDQGLQFLIQYYNGEERAKGNILERFSAQQFPDLHSELNLSSLELGDSALYFCASEGGGARYGYTFGSGTRLTVV.